This TCR beta chain was captured by sequencing in a study of CD8+CD57+ T cells in acquired aplastic anemia. Study-level findings and limits: Patients and controls were not found to differ significantly in CD8+ Simpson's diversity.

CDR1 is ENHRY and CDR2 is SYGVKD in the germline V gene. The CDR3 runs to 14 residues. The V gene lost 2 bases and the J gene lost 8 bases, with 15 bases spanning the gap. It was genomic DNA that served as the template for profiling TCR beta VDJ and CDR3. TCRdb called the reads again in MiXCR, with one record for every CDR3 protein. The sample consists of approximately 95,000 distinct CDR3 sequences, around 62% of them appearing once. An expansion of CD8+CD57+ cells by flow cytometry had been shown in patients chosen for sequencing. As concerns this clonotype: Its antigen is still unknown.

Input material: sorted CD4+, CD8+, or CD8+CD57+ T cells (not recorded which) from PBMCs. The sequence was collected from a human donor with aplastic anemia. The genes are TRBV10-3 and TRBJ1-2, with D possibly matching TRBD1 (5 bases). CDR3 coding DNA: TGTGCCATCAGTGAGGCCAGGGTTGAGGCGGGCTACACCTTC. Translation gives CAISEARVEAGYTF.